The rows below give T cell receptor beta chains drawn from one sample of a study of blood T cell repertoires in COVID-19. TCRdb's copy holds only in-frame clones and misses some; the assay was immunoSEQ multiplex PCR. This table has around 620,000 clones, 90% appearing once. Sequencing was carried out using peripheral blood. These receptors were collected from a young woman with acute or convalescent COVID-19. The CDR3 runs from the conserved cysteine through the conserved F or W. A D gene is named only where the DNA matches it firmly. Clone size, where shown, is once, few, many, or a class for clones that have expanded.

CDR3 protein: CASSQYAGGLGYTF
CDR3 DNA: TGCGCCAGCAGTCAATATGCGGGGGGCTTGGGCTACACCTTC
D gene: .
CDR3 length: 14
V gene: TRBV23-1
clone size: .
J gene: TRBJ1-2

CDR3 protein: CASSRLNRENYGYTF
CDR3 DNA: TGTGCCAGCAGCCGGCTGAACAGGGAGAACTATGGCTACACCTTC
D gene: .
CDR3 length: 15
V gene: TRBV4-2
clone size: few
J gene: TRBJ1-2

CDR3 protein: CASSDYRTYEQYF
CDR3 DNA: TGTGCCAGCAGTGATTACAGGACCTACGAGCAGTACTTC
D gene: .
CDR3 length: 13
V gene: TRBV3-1/TRBV3-2
clone size: .
J gene: TRBJ2-7

CDR3 protein: CASGSRRLEGGELFF
CDR3 DNA: TGTGCTAGTGGTTCTCGACGATTAGAGGGCGGGGAGCTGTTTTTT
D gene: .
CDR3 length: 15
V gene: TRBV12-5
clone size: .
J gene: TRBJ2-2

CDR3 protein: CSVVGTGGGNTIYF
CDR3 DNA: TGCAGCGTTGTCGGGACAGGGGGCGGAAACACCATATATTTT
D gene: TRBD1
CDR3 length: 14
V gene: TRBV29-1
clone size: .
J gene: TRBJ1-3

CDR3 protein: CASSQDRGSTDTQYF
CDR3 DNA: TGTGCCAGCAGTCAAGACAGGGGAAGCACAGATACGCAGTATTTT
D gene: TRBD1
CDR3 length: 15
V gene: TRBV4-2
clone size: .
J gene: TRBJ2-3

CDR3 protein: CASRSLAGGPDTQYF
CDR3 DNA: TGCGCCAGCAGGTCCCTAGCGGGGGGCCCAGATACGCAGTATTTT
D gene: TRBD2
CDR3 length: 15
V gene: TRBV4-1
clone size: .
J gene: TRBJ2-3

CDR3 protein: CASSPWEYGYTF
CDR3 DNA: TGTGCCAGCAGCCCATGGGAGTATGGCTACACCTTC
D gene: .
CDR3 length: 12
V gene: TRBV9
clone size: .
J gene: TRBJ1-2

CDR3 protein: CASSLTGGSGNTIYF
CDR3 DNA: TGTGCCAGTAGTCTGACAGGAGGCTCTGGAAACACCATATATTTT
D gene: .
CDR3 length: 15
V gene: TRBV19
clone size: few
J gene: TRBJ1-3

CDR3 protein: CSVWAPNSGNTIYF
CDR3 DNA: TGCAGCGTCTGGGCCCCGAACTCTGGAAACACCATATATTTT
D gene: .
CDR3 length: 14
V gene: TRBV29-1
clone size: .
J gene: TRBJ1-3

CDR3 protein: CASSPGQPEAFF
CDR3 DNA: TGTGCCAGCTCACCAGGACAGCCAGAAGCTTTCTTT
D gene: .
CDR3 length: 12
V gene: TRBV18
clone size: .
J gene: TRBJ1-1

CDR3 protein: CASSRDGGVNGYTF
CDR3 DNA: TGTGCCAGCAGCCGAGACGGCGGAGTTAATGGCTACACCTTC
D gene: .
CDR3 length: 14
V gene: TRBV6-2/TRBV6-3
clone size: .
J gene: TRBJ1-2

CDR3 protein: CASSEEPSVPYNEQFF
CDR3 DNA: TGTGCCAGCAGTGAAGAGCCTAGCGTCCCGTACAATGAGCAGTTCTTC
D gene: .
CDR3 length: 16
V gene: TRBV6-1
clone size: .
J gene: TRBJ2-1

CDR3 protein: CATEGTQRTEAFF
CDR3 DNA: TGTGCCACCGAGGGTACTCAGCGGACTGAAGCTTTCTTT
D gene: .
CDR3 length: 13
V gene: TRBV24-1
clone size: once
J gene: TRBJ1-1

CDR3 protein: CASSWDLGNTIYF
CDR3 DNA: TGTGCCAGCAGTTGGGACTTAGGGAACACCATATATTTT
D gene: .
CDR3 length: 13
V gene: TRBV6-5
clone size: .
J gene: TRBJ1-3

CDR3 protein: CASSLKGDGGPGYTF
CDR3 DNA: TGTGCCAGCAGCTTAAAAGGCGATGGGGGCCCTGGCTACACCTTC
D gene: .
CDR3 length: 15
V gene: TRBV7-2
clone size: .
J gene: TRBJ1-2

CDR3 protein: CASSPTVSNIQYF
CDR3 DNA: TGTGCCAGCAGCCCTACTGTATCGAACATTCAGTACTTC
D gene: .
CDR3 length: 13
V gene: TRBV3-1/TRBV3-2
clone size: once
J gene: TRBJ2-4

CDR3 protein: CASSLHLRGSSGNTIYF
CDR3 DNA: TGTGCCAGCAGCTTACATCTCCGCGGTTCCTCTGGAAACACCATATATTTT
D gene: .
CDR3 length: 17
V gene: TRBV7-2
clone size: .
J gene: TRBJ1-3

CDR3 protein: CASSPGRMNTEAFF
CDR3 DNA: TGCGCCAGCAGCCCGGGAAGGATGAACACTGAAGCTTTCTTT
D gene: .
CDR3 length: 14
V gene: TRBV5-1
clone size: .
J gene: TRBJ1-1

CDR3 protein: CASSQDPGQGANYGYTF
CDR3 DNA: TGCGCCAGCAGCCAAGATCCCGGACAGGGAGCTAACTATGGCTACACCTTC
D gene: TRBD1
CDR3 length: 17
V gene: TRBV4-1
clone size: once
J gene: TRBJ1-2

CDR3 protein: CASTDGEGAMTQYF
CDR3 DNA: TGTGCCAGCACCGACGGAGAGGGGGCTATGACGCAGTATTTT
D gene: TRBD1
CDR3 length: 14
V gene: TRBV7-9
clone size: .
J gene: TRBJ2-3

CDR3 protein: CASSPQGSSYEQYF
CDR3 DNA: TGCGCCAGCAGCCCACAGGGGAGCTCCTACGAGCAGTACTTC
D gene: TRBD1
CDR3 length: 14
V gene: TRBV4-3
clone size: .
J gene: TRBJ2-7

CDR3 protein: CASSQTGGGLYEQYF
CDR3 DNA: TGTGCCAGCAGCCAGACTGGCGGGGGGCTCTACGAGCAGTACTTC
D gene: TRBD2
CDR3 length: 15
V gene: TRBV7-2
clone size: .
J gene: TRBJ2-7

CDR3 protein: CATSTERNTEAFF
CDR3 DNA: TGTGCCACCAGCACAGAGAGGAACACTGAAGCTTTCTTT
D gene: .
CDR3 length: 13
V gene: TRBV24-1
clone size: .
J gene: TRBJ1-1

CDR3 protein: CSVRFRGQGYGYTF
CDR3 DNA: TGCAGCGTCCGCTTCAGGGGCCAGGGGTATGGCTACACCTTC
D gene: .
CDR3 length: 14
V gene: TRBV29-1
clone size: .
J gene: TRBJ1-2

CDR3 protein: CASSKTGGYTF
CDR3 DNA: TGTGCCAGCAGCAAAACAGGAGGCTACACCTTC
D gene: .
CDR3 length: 11
V gene: TRBV7-9
clone size: .
J gene: TRBJ1-2

CDR3 protein: CASKISADYGYTF
CDR3 DNA: TGTGCCTCAAAAATCTCAGCGGACTATGGCTACACCTTC
D gene: .
CDR3 length: 13
V gene: TRBV19
clone size: .
J gene: TRBJ1-2

CDR3 protein: CASSYLGGDQPQHF
CDR3 DNA: TGTGCCAGCAGTTACCTGGGGGGGGATCAGCCCCAGCATTTT
D gene: .
CDR3 length: 14
V gene: TRBV6-5
clone size: .
J gene: TRBJ1-5

CDR3 protein: CASSPRSGNTIYF
CDR3 DNA: TGTGCCAGCAGCCCTCGGTCTGGAAACACCATATATTTT
D gene: .
CDR3 length: 13
V gene: TRBV9
clone size: .
J gene: TRBJ1-3

CDR3 protein: CASSKENRGQVYGYTF
CDR3 DNA: TGTGCCAGCAGCAAAGAAAACAGGGGGCAGGTATATGGCTACACCTTC
D gene: TRBD1
CDR3 length: 16
V gene: TRBV9
clone size: .
J gene: TRBJ1-2

CDR3 protein: CSVDGASSNTGELFF
CDR3 DNA: TGCAGCGTTGATGGGGCCTCCTCGAACACCGGGGAGCTGTTTTTT
D gene: .
CDR3 length: 15
V gene: TRBV29-1
clone size: .
J gene: TRBJ2-2

CDR3 protein: CASSAERDRANTEAFF
CDR3 DNA: TGTGCCAGCAGCGCCGAACGGGACAGGGCGAACACTGAAGCTTTCTTT
D gene: TRBD1
CDR3 length: 16
V gene: TRBV9
clone size: .
J gene: TRBJ1-1

CDR3 protein: CASSSQGAPGTEAFF
CDR3 DNA: TGCGCCAGCAGCTCCCAGGGGGCGCCGGGCACTGAAGCTTTCTTT
D gene: TRBD1
CDR3 length: 15
V gene: TRBV5-1
clone size: .
J gene: TRBJ1-1

CDR3 protein: CASSFTREGEQFF
CDR3 DNA: TGTGCCAGCAGCTTTACTAGGGAAGGTGAGCAGTTCTTC
D gene: .
CDR3 length: 13
V gene: TRBV7-3
clone size: .
J gene: TRBJ2-1

CDR3 protein: CASSSRAGGQETQYF
CDR3 DNA: TGTGCCAGCAGCTCCCGGGCGGGGGGGCAAGAGACCCAGTACTTC
D gene: TRBD2
CDR3 length: 15
V gene: TRBV7-9
clone size: .
J gene: TRBJ2-5

CDR3 protein: CASSEQAGASYEQYF
CDR3 DNA: TGTGCCAGCAGTGAACAGGCGGGGGCCTCCTACGAGCAGTACTTC
D gene: .
CDR3 length: 15
V gene: TRBV6-1
clone size: .
J gene: TRBJ2-7

CDR3 protein: CASSWDSSPEGYTF
CDR3 DNA: TGCGCCAGCAGCTGGGACAGCTCACCGGAAGGCTACACCTTC
D gene: TRBD1
CDR3 length: 14
V gene: TRBV5-1
clone size: .
J gene: TRBJ1-2

CDR3 protein: CASSQVFFYGYTF
CDR3 DNA: TGTGCCAGCAGCCAAGTATTTTTCTATGGCTACACCTTC
D gene: .
CDR3 length: 13
V gene: TRBV3-1/TRBV3-2
clone size: .
J gene: TRBJ1-2

CDR3 protein: CASTDTALNIQYF
CDR3 DNA: TGTGCCAGCACCGACACGGCTTTGAACATTCAGTACTTC
D gene: .
CDR3 length: 13
V gene: TRBV5-4
clone size: .
J gene: TRBJ2-4

CDR3 protein: CATGGHLNTEAFF
CDR3 DNA: TGTGCCACCGGCGGACACTTGAACACTGAAGCTTTCTTT
D gene: .
CDR3 length: 13
V gene: TRBV6-5
clone size: .
J gene: TRBJ1-1

CDR3 protein: CASSVGGGASRQFF
CDR3 DNA: TGTGCCAGCAGCGTAGGCGGGGGGGCTTCGAGGCAGTTCTTC
D gene: TRBD2
CDR3 length: 14
V gene: TRBV9
clone size: .
J gene: TRBJ2-1

CDR3 protein: CASSLSWRESYNEQFF
CDR3 DNA: TGTGCCAGCAGTTTATCATGGCGGGAGTCCTACAATGAGCAGTTCTTC
D gene: TRBD2
CDR3 length: 16
V gene: TRBV28
clone size: .
J gene: TRBJ2-1

CDR3 protein: CASSDQGTYEQYF
CDR3 DNA: TGTGCCAGCAGTGATCAGGGAACCTACGAGCAGTACTTC
D gene: .
CDR3 length: 13
V gene: TRBV2
clone size: .
J gene: TRBJ2-7

CDR3 protein: CASSGQFGAQYF
CDR3 DNA: TGTGCCAGTAGCGGACAGTTTGGGGCCCAGTACTTC
D gene: .
CDR3 length: 12
V gene: TRBV19
clone size: .
J gene: TRBJ2-5

CDR3 protein: CASSGLAVYNEQFF
CDR3 DNA: TGTGCCAGCAGTGGGCTAGCGGTGTACAATGAGCAGTTCTTC
D gene: TRBD2
CDR3 length: 14
V gene: TRBV25-1
clone size: .
J gene: TRBJ2-1

CDR3 protein: CASSYGTGVYEQYF
CDR3 DNA: TGTGCCAGCAGTTACGGGACAGGGGTCTACGAGCAGTACTTC
D gene: TRBD1
CDR3 length: 14
V gene: TRBV6-5
clone size: .
J gene: TRBJ2-7

CDR3 protein: CASSSPTGGSSYGYTF
CDR3 DNA: TGTGCCAGCTCTTCCCCGACAGGGGGCAGCAGCTATGGCTACACCTTC
D gene: TRBD1
CDR3 length: 16
V gene: TRBV5-6
clone size: .
J gene: TRBJ1-2